Listed below are T cell receptor beta chains from one sample, sequenced in a study of cytomegalovirus exposure and HLA in healthy donors. Clones were sequenced by immunoSEQ multiplex PCR, and TCRdb holds only the in-frame ones, with some missing. In the table there are under 200,000 clones, 91% of which are singletons. The sample comprised PBMCs. These receptors all stem from a woman younger than 35 in good health and CMV-seropositive. Both conserved end residues are part of each CDR3. The order of the fields is clone size, V gene, D gene, J gene, CDR3 DNA, CDR3 protein. A D gene is named only where the DNA matches it firmly. Not every row has a clone size; where given, it reads once, few, many or a size class.

abundance: NA
v_gene: TRBV7-9
d_gene: TRBD2
j_gene: TRBJ2-7
CDR3nt: TGTGCCAGCAGCCGACTAGCGGCCTACGAGCAGTACTTC
CDR3aa: CASSRLAAYEQYF

abundance: NA
v_gene: TRBV18
d_gene: NA
j_gene: TRBJ2-3
CDR3nt: TGTGCCAGCTCACCGCTGGACACCCGAAACACAGATACGCAGTATTTT
CDR3aa: CASSPLDTRNTDTQYF

abundance: few
v_gene: TRBV6-5
d_gene: TRBD1
j_gene: TRBJ1-2
CDR3nt: TGTGCCAGCAGTTATAGGCAGGGGGGAGGCTACACCTTC
CDR3aa: CASSYRQGGGYTF

abundance: few
v_gene: TRBV5-4
d_gene: TRBD2
j_gene: TRBJ2-7
CDR3nt: TGTGCCAGCAGCCTGTCGGGACTAGCGGGAGTTCGCGAGCAGTACTTC
CDR3aa: CASSLSGLAGVREQYF

abundance: NA
v_gene: TRBV7-9
d_gene: TRBD2
j_gene: TRBJ2-3
CDR3nt: TGTGCCAGCAGCTTATCCCCGGGACTAGCGGGGTCCACAGATACGCAGTATTTT
CDR3aa: CASSLSPGLAGSTDTQYF

abundance: NA
v_gene: TRBV18
d_gene: TRBD1
j_gene: TRBJ1-6
CDR3nt: TGTGCCAGCTCACCAAGGACAGGGGATTCACCCCTCCACTTT
CDR3aa: CASSPRTGDSPLHF

abundance: NA
v_gene: TRBV11-2
d_gene: NA
j_gene: TRBJ1-1
CDR3nt: TGTGCCAGCAGCTTAGCCGATCAGGCTTTCTTT
CDR3aa: CASSLADQAFF

abundance: NA
v_gene: TRBV6-6
d_gene: NA
j_gene: TRBJ2-7
CDR3nt: TGTGCCAGCAGTCCCTTCGGCGGTTCGCCCTACGAGCAGTACTTC
CDR3aa: CASSPFGGSPYEQYF

abundance: NA
v_gene: TRBV27
d_gene: TRBD2
j_gene: TRBJ2-1
CDR3nt: TGTGCCAGCAGTTTACCCATGCTAGCGGGGAAGTACAATGAGCAGTTCTTC
CDR3aa: CASSLPMLAGKYNEQFF

abundance: few
v_gene: TRBV4-2
d_gene: NA
j_gene: TRBJ2-7
CDR3nt: TGTGCCAGCAGCCAAGATCTTCCAGGGGCCTCCTACGAGCAGTACTTC
CDR3aa: CASSQDLPGASYEQYF

abundance: NA
v_gene: TRBV6-1
d_gene: NA
j_gene: TRBJ2-7
CDR3nt: TGTGCCAGCAGCGCCTACAGCTACGAGCAGTACTTC
CDR3aa: CASSAYSYEQYF

abundance: NA
v_gene: TRBV7-2
d_gene: NA
j_gene: TRBJ1-5
CDR3nt: TGTGCCAGCTTTGAGGCAGACGGAAATCAGCCCCAGCATTTT
CDR3aa: CASFEADGNQPQHF

abundance: NA
v_gene: TRBV19
d_gene: TRBD2
j_gene: TRBJ2-1
CDR3nt: TGTGCCAGTTCGGGACTAGCGGGATACAATGAGCAGTTCTTC
CDR3aa: CASSGLAGYNEQFF

abundance: NA
v_gene: TRBV5-1
d_gene: TRBD1
j_gene: TRBJ1-2
CDR3nt: TGCGCCAGCAGTCATACACCGGGACAGGGCCTCAACTATGGCTACACCTTC
CDR3aa: CASSHTPGQGLNYGYTF

abundance: NA
v_gene: TRBV7-2
d_gene: TRBD1
j_gene: TRBJ2-2
CDR3nt: TGTGCCAGCAGCCCGTACAGGGGAGTGGGCACCGGGGAGCTGTTTTTT
CDR3aa: CASSPYRGVGTGELFF

abundance: NA
v_gene: TRBV7-9
d_gene: TRBD1
j_gene: TRBJ1-2
CDR3nt: TGTGCCAGCAGCTCAACAGGGGTGGCGCGATATGGCTACACCTTC
CDR3aa: CASSSTGVARYGYTF

abundance: NA
v_gene: TRBV28
d_gene: NA
j_gene: TRBJ2-1
CDR3nt: TGTGCCAGCAGCTCAGGGCCCGGTGAGCAGTTCTTC
CDR3aa: CASSSGPGEQFF

abundance: few
v_gene: TRBV14
d_gene: NA
j_gene: TRBJ2-7
CDR3nt: TGTGCCAGCACGGACGAGCAGTACTTC
CDR3aa: CASTDEQYF

abundance: NA
v_gene: TRBV7-2
d_gene: TRBD2
j_gene: TRBJ2-7
CDR3nt: TGTGCCAGCAGCTTAGCTGGCGGGAGGGCTTACGAGCAGTACTTC
CDR3aa: CASSLAGGRAYEQYF

abundance: NA
v_gene: TRBV6-4
d_gene: TRBD2
j_gene: TRBJ2-1
CDR3nt: TGTGCCAGCAGTCGTACTAGCGGGGGTTCCAATGAGCAGTTCTTC
CDR3aa: CASSRTSGGSNEQFF

abundance: NA
v_gene: TRBV11-1
d_gene: NA
j_gene: TRBJ1-2
CDR3nt: TGTGCCAGCAGCTTAGAATTGGGCAGGGCAGGTCCTTCGGATGGCTACACCTTC
CDR3aa: CASSLELGRAGPSDGYTF

abundance: NA
v_gene: TRBV27
d_gene: NA
j_gene: TRBJ2-7
CDR3nt: TGTGCCAGCAGTTTCGGGCCCGAGGGCTACGAGCAGTACTTC
CDR3aa: CASSFGPEGYEQYF

abundance: NA
v_gene: TRBV19
d_gene: NA
j_gene: TRBJ1-5
CDR3nt: TGTGCCAGTAGTATAGAGGACTATAGCAATCAGCCCCAGCATTTT
CDR3aa: CASSIEDYSNQPQHF

abundance: NA
v_gene: TRBV6-5
d_gene: TRBD2
j_gene: TRBJ2-7
CDR3nt: TGTGCCAGCAGTTACTCCACACTAGCGGGAGGCCACGAGCAGTACTTC
CDR3aa: CASSYSTLAGGHEQYF

abundance: NA
v_gene: TRBV18
d_gene: NA
j_gene: TRBJ1-2
CDR3nt: TGTGCCAGCTCACTTGACACATATGGCTACACCTTC
CDR3aa: CASSLDTYGYTF

abundance: NA
v_gene: TRBV7-9
d_gene: TRBD1
j_gene: TRBJ1-2
CDR3nt: TGTGCCAGCAGCTCGGACAGGGGGTACTATGGCTACACCTTC
CDR3aa: CASSSDRGYYGYTF

abundance: NA
v_gene: TRBV18
d_gene: NA
j_gene: TRBJ2-2
CDR3nt: TGTGCCAGCTCACTCGTCGGTGACACCGGGGAGCTGTTTTTT
CDR3aa: CASSLVGDTGELFF

abundance: NA
v_gene: TRBV7-9
d_gene: NA
j_gene: TRBJ2-5
CDR3nt: TGTGCCAGCAGCAGATGGGCGGAGACCCAGTACTTC
CDR3aa: CASSRWAETQYF

abundance: NA
v_gene: TRBV11-3
d_gene: NA
j_gene: TRBJ1-1
CDR3nt: TGTGCCAGCAGCTTACGGTGGAACACTGAAGCTTTCTTT
CDR3aa: CASSLRWNTEAFF

abundance: NA
v_gene: TRBV6-4
d_gene: TRBD1
j_gene: TRBJ2-1
CDR3nt: TGTGCCAGCAGTGACGGAAGACAGGGACAGGGGTTCGTGGATGAGCAGTTCTTC
CDR3aa: CASSDGRQGQGFVDEQFF

abundance: NA
v_gene: TRBV28
d_gene: NA
j_gene: TRBJ2-1
CDR3nt: TGTGCCAGCAGTTTAGTCCGGAGCATCCAACGATATGAGCAGTTCTTC
CDR3aa: CASSLVRSIQRYEQFF

abundance: once
v_gene: TRBV27
d_gene: TRBD2
j_gene: TRBJ2-1
CDR3nt: TGTGCCAGCCGCTGGAGACTAGCGGGGAGGAGCTCCTACAATGAGCAGTTCTTC
CDR3aa: CASRWRLAGRSSYNEQFF

abundance: NA
v_gene: TRBV5-1
d_gene: TRBD2
j_gene: TRBJ2-7
CDR3nt: TGCGCCAGCAGCTTCTACCCTCTAAGGGCGGGCGGGGGTACTTACGAGCAGTACTTC
CDR3aa: CASSFYPLRAGGGTYEQYF

abundance: NA
v_gene: TRBV19
d_gene: TRBD2
j_gene: TRBJ2-5
CDR3nt: TGTGCCAGTAGTGTCAGCGGACTAGCAGAGACCCAGTACTTC
CDR3aa: CASSVSGLAETQYF

abundance: NA
v_gene: TRBV19
d_gene: TRBD1
j_gene: TRBJ1-2
CDR3nt: TGTGCCAGTAGTACCGACAGGGGCCATGGCTACACCTTC
CDR3aa: CASSTDRGHGYTF

abundance: NA
v_gene: TRBV19
d_gene: NA
j_gene: TRBJ1-5
CDR3nt: TGTGCCAGTAGTGGGGGGGGTGGTGAACCCCAGCATTTT
CDR3aa: CASSGGGGEPQHF

abundance: NA
v_gene: TRBV28
d_gene: TRBD2
j_gene: TRBJ2-7
CDR3nt: TGTGCCAGCAGTTTTAGCGGGAGGGCCTACGAGCAGTACTTC
CDR3aa: CASSFSGRAYEQYF

abundance: NA
v_gene: TRBV18
d_gene: TRBD1
j_gene: TRBJ2-3
CDR3nt: TGTGCCAGCTCCTATAGGGGGCAGCGGATTAACACAGATACGCAGTATTTT
CDR3aa: CASSYRGQRINTDTQYF

abundance: NA
v_gene: TRBV5-4
d_gene: NA
j_gene: TRBJ2-1
CDR3nt: TGTGCCAGCAGCTCGCCGGTAGCGAAGGGCAATGAGCAGTTCTTC
CDR3aa: CASSSPVAKGNEQFF

abundance: NA
v_gene: TRBV6-5
d_gene: TRBD2
j_gene: TRBJ2-7
CDR3nt: TGTGCCAGCAGTTACTCCCCTAGCGGCCCGTACGAGCAGTACTTC
CDR3aa: CASSYSPSGPYEQYF

abundance: NA
v_gene: TRBV19
d_gene: TRBD1
j_gene: TRBJ2-7
CDR3nt: TGTGCCTCAGCCAAGCAGGGGGTCTCCTACGAGCAGTACTTC
CDR3aa: CASAKQGVSYEQYF

abundance: once
v_gene: TRBV7-2
d_gene: TRBD1
j_gene: TRBJ2-7
CDR3nt: TGTGCCAGCAGCTACCGACAGGGGACGTATTACGAGCAGTACTTC
CDR3aa: CASSYRQGTYYEQYF

abundance: NA
v_gene: TRBV2
d_gene: NA
j_gene: TRBJ1-5
CDR3nt: TGTGCCAGCAGTGAAGGGAGGAATAGCAATCAGCCCCAGCATTTT
CDR3aa: CASSEGRNSNQPQHF

abundance: few
v_gene: TRBV6-5
d_gene: NA
j_gene: TRBJ1-2
CDR3nt: TGTGCCAGCAGTTACTCGGAGGGAAGCCCCGCGGGCTACACCTTC
CDR3aa: CASSYSEGSPAGYTF

abundance: NA
v_gene: TRBV14
d_gene: NA
j_gene: TRBJ1-2
CDR3nt: TGTGCCAGCAGCCAAAGGGGAAGACGGGGCTACACCTTC
CDR3aa: CASSQRGRRGYTF

abundance: NA
v_gene: TRBV25-1
d_gene: NA
j_gene: TRBJ1-1
CDR3nt: TGTGCCAGCAGGGGGGGAGGGAACACTGAAGCTTTCTTT
CDR3aa: CASRGGGNTEAFF

abundance: once
v_gene: TRBV10-3
d_gene: NA
j_gene: TRBJ2-3
CDR3nt: TGTGCCATCAGTGGTAACTCCCGGGATACGCAGTATTTT
CDR3aa: CAISGNSRDTQYF

abundance: NA
v_gene: TRBV6-5
d_gene: TRBD1
j_gene: TRBJ2-7
CDR3nt: TGTGCCAGCAGCATGACAGGGTCAAACTACGAGCAGTACTTC
CDR3aa: CASSMTGSNYEQYF